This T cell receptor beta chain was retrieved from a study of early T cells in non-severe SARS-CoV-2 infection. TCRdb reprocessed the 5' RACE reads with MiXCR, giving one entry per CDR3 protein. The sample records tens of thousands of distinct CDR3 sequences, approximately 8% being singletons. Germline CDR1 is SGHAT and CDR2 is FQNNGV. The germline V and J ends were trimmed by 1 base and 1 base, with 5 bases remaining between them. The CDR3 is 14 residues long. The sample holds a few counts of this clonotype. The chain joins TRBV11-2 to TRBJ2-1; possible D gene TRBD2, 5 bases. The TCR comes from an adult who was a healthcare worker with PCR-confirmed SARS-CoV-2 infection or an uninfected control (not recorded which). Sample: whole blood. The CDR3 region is CASSLAGSYNEQFF. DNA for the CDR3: TGTGCCAGCAGCTTAGCGGGGTCCTACAATGAGCAGTTCTTC.